These T cell receptor beta chains were read from a single sample in a study of T cells in Graves' hyperthyroidism and ophthalmopathy. In TCRdb, the multiplex PCR reads were re-called with MiXCR into one record per CDR3 protein. The table lists about 600,000 distinct CDR3 sequences, 11% to 15% of them singletons, with roughly 7% in the top ten. Specimen: blood. These receptors all come from a woman under 30 with Graves' ophthalmopathy. Each CDR3 is given with its conserved first and last residue. D genes are given only for firm matches. Rows give clone size only sometimes, using once, few, many, or a class for an expanded clone.

>TRBV27|TRBD1|.|TRBJ2-1
TGTGCCAGCAGTTTAGGCAGGGGGTTCGGGCAGTTCTTC
CASSLGRGFGQFF
>TRBV11-3|TRBD2|many|TRBJ2-1
TGTGCCAGCAGCCCAGCGGGAGGGGGACACAATGAGCAGTTCTTC
CASSPAGGGHNEQFF
>TRBV27|.|many|TRBJ2-1
TGTGCCAGCAGTCTCCCCCTATTACCTCTAGAGGACAATGAGCAGTTCTTC
CASSLPLLPLEDNEQFF
>TRBV20-1|TRBD1|.|TRBJ2-5
TGCAGTCGAGGGACAGTCGAAGGGACCCAGTACTTC
CSRGTVEGTQYF
>TRBV7-9|TRBD1|many|TRBJ2-7
TGTGCCAGCCTACAACAGGGGCCGTCCTACGAGCAGTACTTC
CASLQQGPSYEQYF
>TRBV5-6|TRBD1|few|TRBJ1-2
TGTGCCAGCAGCTTTGCCGGGACAGACTACTATGGCTACACCTTC
CASSFAGTDYYGYTF
>TRBV6-1|.|many|TRBJ2-7
TGTGCCAGCAGTCCCCGGGCCCCAGGGTCGGGGGCCTACGAGCAGTACTTC
CASSPRAPGSGAYEQYF
>TRBV11-2|TRBD1|many|TRBJ2-1
TGTGCCAGCAGCTTAGAGACAGGGAGCTCCTACAATGAGCAGTTCTTC
CASSLETGSSYNEQFF
>TRBV13|TRBD2|few|TRBJ2-1
TGTGCCAGCAGCAACCGGCGACTAGCAAGGAATGAGCAGTTCTTC
CASSNRRLARNEQFF
>TRBV25-1|.|.|TRBJ2-5
TGTGCCAGCCGAGAGAATCTTGGAGGGGGCCTCCGTTGGTACCAAGAGACCCAGTACTTC
CASRENLGGGLRWYQETQYF
>TRBV6-5|.|.|TRBJ1-1
TGTGCCAGCAGTTACTCGACGGGATTGAACACTGAAGCTTTCTTT
CASSYSTGLNTEAFF
>TRBV7-2|TRBD2|many|TRBJ2-1
TGTGCCAGCAGCTTCAAGAGGACTAGCGGCAGTATCTACAATGAGCAGTTCTTC
CASSFKRTSGSIYNEQFF
>TRBV20-1|TRBD2|few|TRBJ2-7
TGCAGTGCTCTGCCGTCTTTGGGGGAGGGCCGGCTCAATGAGCAGTACTTC
CSALPSLGEGRLNEQYF
>TRBV6-1|TRBD2|.|TRBJ2-5
TGTGCCAGCAGTCGTTTATCGTCCATCCTGTCTTTAGCGGGAGGTAACCAAGAGACCCAGTACTTC
CASSRLSSILSLAGGNQETQYF
>TRBV28|.|many|TRBJ2-3
TGTGCCAGCAGTTTGACTCCCCGTCATTATCAGTATTTT
CASSLTPRHYQYF
>TRBV20-1|.|many|TRBJ2-3
TGCAGTGCGGTAGATGGGGGGTCATTGGATACGCAGTATTTT
CSAVDGGSLDTQYF
>TRBV27|.|few|TRBJ1-5
TGTGCCAGCAGTTTTGAAGGATATCTCAATCAGCCCCAGCATTTT
CASSFEGYLNQPQHF
>TRBV7-9|.|many|TRBJ2-7
TGTGCCAGCAGCCCCTCGGTCGTCGGGGAGTCATACAACGAGCAGTACTTC
CASSPSVVGESYNEQYF
>TRBV6-1|.|many|TRBJ1-1
TGTGCCAGCAGTGTAACCTACCTTGGGAACACTGAAGCTTTCTTT
CASSVTYLGNTEAFF
>TRBV20-1|.|few|TRBJ2-4
TGCAGTGCAAAACTCCGATCGGGCCCGCTCATACTAGCCAAAAACATTCAGTACTTC
CSAKLRSGPLILAKNIQYF
>TRBV4-1|.|.|TRBJ2-3
TGCGCCAGCAGCCAAGGGGTTGGAGACGGGGCAGATACGCAGTATTTT
CASSQGVGDGADTQYF
>TRBV6-2/TRBV6-3|.|.|TRBJ2-7
TGTGCCAGCAGTTACGGGCGGGAGCAGTACTTC
CASSYGREQYF
>TRBV30|.|many|TRBJ2-1
TGTGCCTGGAGTGTAATAGTGGCAGAGCAGTTCTTC
CAWSVIVAEQFF